A single sample gave rise to the 5 T cell receptor beta chains below, sequenced in a study of T cell responses to AZD1222 COVID-19 vaccine. Sequencing was performed with immunoSEQ multiplex PCR; in TCRdb, only in-frame clones are kept and a portion is missing. This repertoire shows under 95,000 clones, 75% to 90% found once; its top ten account for over 1.2%. This sample comprised peripheral blood, obtained 28 days after the second AZD1222 dose. These receptors were collected from an adult who received the AZD1222 COVID-19 vaccine.

The chain joins TRBV6-1 to TRBJ2-7; D uncertain. Per the germline V gene, CDR1 is MNHNS and CDR2 is SASEGT. The CDR3 is 13 residues long. V lost 1 base and J lost 8, with 12 bases in between. DNA of the CDR3: TGTGCCAGCAGTGAAGGGGCGGTCCCTCAGCAGTACTTC. Translating it yields CASSEGAVPQQYF.

The chain has TRBV19 and TRBJ1-5, with TRBD1 as a possible D gene (5 bases). V shed 8 bases and J shed 2 bases, with 16 bases lying between them. The CDR3 spans 15 residues. CDR1 is LNHDA and CDR2 is SQIVND in the germline V gene (reference sequence). DNA of the CDR3: TGTGCCAGTTCTCTGGGGGGACGAGGCAATCAGCCCCAGCATTTT. Protein: CASSLGGRGNQPQHF.

V and J are TRBV7-3 and TRBJ2-3; a possible D gene is TRBD2 (6 bases). V lost 10 bases and J lost 1, with 15 bases in between. The CDR3 loop spans 14 amino acids. The germline V gene has CDR1 SGHTA and CDR2 FQGTGA. The CDR3 DNA follows: TGTGCCACCGCTCCGGGCGGGGGCACAGATACGCAGTATTTT. Translation: CATAPGGGTDTQYF.

The rearrangement links TRBV30 to TRBJ2-5; TRBD1 is a possible D gene (6 bases). V was shortened by 3 bases and J by 5 bases, with 16 bases between the two germline ends. The CDR3 contains 14 residues. Germline V gives CDR1 GTSNPN, CDR2 SVGIG (reference sequence). This CDR3 reads CAWRERQDPETQYF. CDR3 bases: TGTGCCTGGAGGGAAAGACAGGACCCCGAGACCCAGTACTTC. Supplemented by reference TRBV30 and TRBJ2-5, the full variable domain reads SQTIHQWPATLVQPVGSPLSLECTVEGTSNPNLYWYRQAAGRGLQLLFYSVGIGQISSEVPQNLSASRPQDRQFILSSKKLLLSDSGFYLCAWRERQDPETQYFGPGTRLLVL.

The rearrangement uses TRBV25-1 and TRBJ1-2; 8 bases map to TRBD1. CDR3 length equals 14 residues. The V and J ends lost 1 base and 8 bases, in that order; junction bases with no gene match: 6. Germline loops: CDR1 MGHDK, CDR2 SYGVNS. CDR3 DNA sequence: TGTGCCAGCAGTGAATGGTCAGGGGGCGAAGGCTACACCTTC. Translating it yields CASSEWSGGEGYTF.